Shown below are 21 T cell receptor beta chains from a single sample sequenced in a study of T cell responses to AZD1222 COVID-19 vaccine. Generated by immunoSEQ multiplex PCR, the TCRdb table keeps only in-frame clones and is missing some. Here the sample spans 90,000 to 120,000 clones, 92% being singletons. The sample consisted of peripheral blood, taken 28 days after the second AZD1222 dose. Receptor source: an adult who received the AZD1222 COVID-19 vaccine.

This clone appeared a few times. The V gene is TRBV7-9, the J gene TRBJ2-1; no firm D call. Germline assignment: CDR1 SEHNR and CDR2 FQNEAQ (reference sequence). V was trimmed by 0 bases and J by 8 bases, leaving 8 bases between them. The length of the CDR3 is 13 residues. CDR3 nucleotide sequence: TGTGCCAGCAGCTTAGCCGAGCGCTATGAGCAGTTCTTC. The encoded protein is CASSLAERYEQFF.

This chain uses TRBV28 with TRBJ1-4, with D unclear. The germline V and J ends were trimmed by 6 bases and 4 bases, with 12 bases remaining between them. This CDR3 spans 14 amino acids. Germline V gene sequence: CDR1 MDHEN, CDR2 SYDVKM. For the CDR3, the DNA is TGTGCCAGCAGCAAGGAAACAGTTAATGAAAAACTGTTTTTT. It encodes CASSKETVNEKLFF.

This clone appeared once. This sequence joins TRBV9 and TRBJ1-1; D unclear. This CDR3 is 15 amino acids long. Trimming shortened V by 4 bases and J by 1 base, and 14 bases separated the two germline ends. Germline V gene lookup returns CDR1 SGDLS and CDR2 YYNGEE. The CDR3 DNA reads TGTGCCAGCAGCCTGAGTGGGGTAGCGAACACTGAAGCTTTCTTT. Protein sequence: CASSLSGVANTEAFF.

This clone has a single count. The rearrangement joins TRBV3-1 (or the pseudogene TRBV3-2) to TRBJ2-3; possibly TRBD2 for D (6 bases). This CDR3 has 15 amino acids. V lost 0 bases and J 6 bases, leaving 13 bases between the germline ends. The germline CDR1 and CDR2 sequences are LGHDT and YNNKEL (reference sequence). The CDR3 spells CASSQDWSREDTQYF. CDR3 nucleotide sequence: TGTGCCAGCAGCCAAGATTGGAGCCGGGAGGATACGCAGTATTTT.

This sequence joins TRBV24-1 and TRBJ1-5, with D unresolved. The CDR3 length is 15 residues. With 4 bases removed from V and 4 bases from J, the gap between germline ends came to 13 bases. The V gene's germline CDR1 is KGHDR and CDR2 SFDVKD. In nucleotides, the CDR3 is TGTGCCACCAGTGACCCCGGAACGAGTAATCAGCCCCAGCATTTT. Residues: CATSDPGTSNQPQHF.

The V and J genes are TRBV7-2 and TRBJ2-5; the D call may be TRBD1 or TRBD2 (6 bases each). CDR1 SGHTA and CDR2 FQGNSA come from the germline V gene. The CDR3 is 18 amino acids. V lost 3 bases to trimming and J lost 4 bases, with 24 bases between them. CDR3: CASSFGTGGGISGETQYF. CDR3 nucleotide sequence: TGTGCCAGCAGCTTTGGGACCGGGGGCGGGATATCCGGAGAGACCCAGTACTTC.

The chain is built from TRBV3-1 (or the pseudogene TRBV3-2) and TRBJ1-3; possible D gene TRBD1, 5 bases. Germline V CDR1 and CDR2: LGHDT, YNNKEL (reference sequence). The CDR3 is 18 amino acids. Trimming left V 1 base short and J 0 bases short, with 16 bases between. In DNA form, the CDR3 reads TGTGCCAGCAGCCAAGTCGGTTCGGGGCCCCACTCTGGAAACACCATATATTTT. Translation gives CASSQVGSGPHSGNTIYF.

The V and J genes are TRBV5-5 and TRBJ2-7, with D possibly being TRBD1 (6 bases). The V gene lost 4 bases and the J gene lost 1 base, with 12 bases spanning the gap. This CDR3 is 14 amino acids long. Germline CDR1 and CDR2: SGHKS and YYEKEE (reference sequence). Here the CDR3 reads CASSPPDSSYEQYF. CDR3 DNA: TGTGCCAGCAGCCCCCCGGACAGTTCCTACGAGCAGTACTTC.

The V gene is TRBV14, the J gene TRBJ1-3, with D tentatively TRBD1 (5 bases). This CDR3 spans 12 amino acids. Germline V gives CDR1 SGHDN, CDR2 FVKESK. V was trimmed by 4 bases and J by 8 bases, leaving 9 bases between them. For the CDR3, the DNA is TGTGCCAGCAGCCGGTCGGGGGACACCATATATTTT. Protein sequence: CASSRSGDTIYF.

The chain joins TRBV3-1 (or the pseudogene TRBV3-2) to TRBJ2-3; 11 bases are shared with TRBD2. With 0 bases clipped from V and 6 bases from J, the junction kept 5 bases outside the gene matches. The CDR3 extends over 16 amino acids. Germline CDR1 and CDR2: LGHDT and YNNKEL (reference sequence). The CDR3 DNA reads TGTGCCAGCAGCCAAGAACTAGCGGGAGCAGGGGATACGCAGTATTTT. This sequence encodes CASSQELAGAGDTQYF.

This clone was observed a single time. The gene calls are TRBV6-5 and TRBJ1-1; D is unclear. V gave up 7 bases and J gave up 1 base, with 4 bases separating them. The length of the CDR3 is 11 residues. CDR1 and CDR2 (germline): MNHEY, SVGAGI. CDR3 sequence reads: CASNKNTEAFF. As DNA, the CDR3 is TGTGCCAGCAACAAGAACACTGAAGCTTTCTTT.

The chain recombines TRBV7-9 with TRBJ1-2; D call uncertain. Germline CDR1 is SEHNR and CDR2 is FQNEAQ (reference sequence). The CDR3 is 14 amino acids. V lost 5 bases and J 4 bases, leaving 14 bases between the germline ends. The CDR3 here is CASSQDVVIYGYTF. The CDR3 coding sequence is TGTGCCAGCAGCCAGGACGTTGTTATCTATGGCTACACCTTC.

This sequence joins TRBV24-1 and TRBJ2-1; maybe TRBD1 (6 bases). Germline CDR1 is KGHDR and CDR2 is SFDVKD. V was clipped by 2 bases and J by 3 bases, with 16 bases between them. This CDR3 comprises 17 residues. DNA for the CDR3: TGTGCCACCAGTGATTCCCCTCCGGGACAAGGCTACAATGAGCAGTTCTTC. Translating it yields CATSDSPPGQGYNEQFF.

The chain combines TRBV7-9 with TRBJ2-7, with D unclear. CDR1 and CDR2 (germline): SEHNR, FQNEAQ (reference sequence). V was trimmed by 4 bases and J by 5 bases, leaving 12 bases between them. The CDR3 runs to 13 residues. The DNA of the CDR3 is TGTGCCAGCAGCTCCACCAATAGGGACGAGCAGTACTTC. Translated: CASSSTNRDEQYF.

In its sample, this clone was seen once. This chain connects TRBV2 to TRBJ1-2; D perhaps matches TRBD1 (6 bases). Trimming pared 8 bases from V and 4 bases from J, leaving 14 bases between. This CDR3 region has 13 residues. CDR1 SNHLY and CDR2 FYNNEI come from the germline V gene. The CDR3 region is CASRTASSYGYTF. As DNA, the CDR3 is TGTGCCAGCCGGACAGCCTCTAGCTATGGCTACACCTTC.

This chain links TRBV19 with TRBJ1-1; no firm D call. This CDR3 comprises 13 residues. Germline V gene lookup returns CDR1 LNHDA and CDR2 SQIVND (reference sequence). V was trimmed by 6 bases and J by 4 bases, leaving 12 bases between them. CDR3 nucleotides: TGTGCCAGTAGCCCCACGACCGGCACTGAAGCTTTCTTT. It yields the protein CASSPTTGTEAFF.

The V call is TRBV7-3, the J call TRBJ1-1; a weak D match, TRBD1 (6 bases). This CDR3 is 14 amino acids long. Germline V gene data show CDR1 as SGHTA and CDR2 as FQGTGA. V lost 5 bases and J 4 bases, leaving 14 bases between the germline ends. For the CDR3, the DNA is TGTGCCAGCAGCCTGGACAGTGTCGGCACTGAAGCTTTCTTT. It is translated as CASSLDSVGTEAFF.

This chain uses TRBV28 with TRBJ2-7, with D possibly matching TRBD2 (8 bases). CDR1 and CDR2 (germline): MDHEN, SYDVKM. The CDR3 contains 15 residues. The V end was cut by 6 bases, the J end by 9 bases, with 24 bases between. The CDR3 region is CASSTGTAGDSVQYF. CDR3 in DNA: TGTGCCAGCAGCACCGGGACAGCGGGAGATTCGGTGCAGTACTTC.

V usage is TRBV12-3 or TRBV12-4 and J usage is TRBJ1-2; maybe TRBD1 (6 bases). The CDR3 contains 13 residues. V was shortened by 1 base and J by 6 bases, with 9 bases between the two germline ends. CDR3 in amino acids: CASSLERTDGYTF. Here the CDR3 DNA reads TGTGCCAGCAGTTTAGAAAGGACAGATGGCTACACCTTC.

J is TRBJ1-1 and V is TRBV10-3, with 11 bases that match TRBD1. V lost 1 base and J lost 5; bases outside the gene matches: 3. Germline CDR1 and CDR2: ENHRY and SYGVKD. This CDR3 is 15 amino acids long. The CDR3: CAISEWDRGGTEAFF. The CDR3 region has the DNA TGTGCCATCAGTGAGTGGGACAGGGGGGGGACTGAAGCTTTCTTT.

The J gene is TRBJ1-2, the V gene TRBV25-1; the D gene is possibly TRBD1 (6 bases). There are 14 residues in the CDR3. The germline V gene has CDR1 MGHDK and CDR2 SYGVNS. V shed 0 bases and J shed 7 bases, with 12 bases lying between them. In DNA form, the CDR3 reads TGTGCCAGCAGTGAATATCAGGCAGGGGCTGGCTACACCTTC. Protein sequence: CASSEYQAGAGYTF.